These T cell receptor beta chains were read from a single sample in a study of blood T cell repertoires in COVID-19. Measured with immunoSEQ multiplex PCR; TCRdb has only the in-frame clones, and not every one. The sample has about 140,000 clones, around 88% seen once. What was sequenced was peripheral blood. The source is a woman aged 55-69 years with acute or convalescent COVID-19. Each CDR3 is given with its conserved first and last residue. D genes are given only for firm matches. Rows may omit the clone size; those that give it use once, few, many or a size class.

J | V | size | length | D | DNA | CDR3
TRBJ1-2 | TRBV28 | few | 14 | . | TGTGCCAGCAGGGTAGGGGGGGCCAACTATGGCTACACCTTC | CASRVGGANYGYTF
TRBJ1-6 | TRBV7-2 | . | 16 | . | TGTGCCAGCAGCTCTCGTCCGGCAGGGAATAATTCACCCCTCCACTTT | CASSSRPAGNNSPLHF
TRBJ2-5 | TRBV20-1 | . | 11 | . | TGCAGTGCTAGCCCTCGGGAGACCCAGTACTTC | CSASPRETQYF
TRBJ1-1 | TRBV28 | . | 14 | TRBD1 | TGTGCCAGCAGGGCAGGACAGGGAGCCGCTGAAGCTTTCTTT | CASRAGQGAAEAFF
TRBJ2-5 | TRBV6-2/TRBV6-3 | . | 14 | . | TGTGCCAGCAGTGTCACACACGACCAAGAGACCCAGTACTTC | CASSVTHDQETQYF
TRBJ1-2 | TRBV9 | . | 14 | TRBD1 | TGTGCCAGCAGCGAGACAGGGGCGACCAGAGGCTACACCTTC | CASSETGATRGYTF
TRBJ1-3 | TRBV6-1 | . | 16 | . | TGTGCCAGCAGTGAGGACACTAGCTTCTCTGGAAACACCATATATTTT | CASSEDTSFSGNTIYF
TRBJ1-2 | TRBV6-6 | . | 15 | . | TGTGCCAGCAGTTACTCGAGTCAGGGGTTCTATGGCTACACCTTC | CASSYSSQGFYGYTF
TRBJ2-1 | TRBV13 | few | 18 | . | TGTGCCAGCAGCTCACAGGGGAACAGGGAGGTTGGCTACAATGAGCAGTTCTTC | CASSSQGNREVGYNEQFF
TRBJ2-7 | TRBV23-1 | . | 14 | . | TGCGCCAGCGGATCTAGGAAGGGGGCCTACGAGCAGTACTTC | CASGSRKGAYEQYF
TRBJ1-1 | TRBV6-6 | few | 16 | TRBD1 | TGTGCCAGCAGTACTGGATACAGGGGCGGGAACACTGAAGCTTTCTTT | CASSTGYRGGNTEAFF
TRBJ2-1 | TRBV27 | . | 13 | . | TGTGCCAGCAGTTTACAGGGTCGGAATGAGCAGTTCTTC | CASSLQGRNEQFF
TRBJ2-2 | TRBV2 | . | 15 | TRBD1 | TGTGCCAGCAGAGGGGTGGGCAGGGGGACCGGGGAGCTGTTTTTT | CASRGVGRGTGELFF
TRBJ1-2 | TRBV15 | . | 15 | . | TGTGCCACCAGCAGAGATTTATCCGGGGTAGATGGCTACACCTTC | CATSRDLSGVDGYTF
TRBJ1-5 | TRBV19 | . | 15 | . | TGTGCCAGTAGCCCCGCGGAGATAGGATATCAGCCCCAGCATTTT | CASSPAEIGYQPQHF
TRBJ1-1 | TRBV25-1 | . | 14 | TRBD1 | TGTGCCAGCAGTGAAACAGGGGTGAGCACTGAAGCTTTCTTT | CASSETGVSTEAFF
TRBJ2-3 | TRBV5-6 | . | 16 | TRBD2 | TGTGCCAGCAGCTGGGGCCGCGGGGGAGGCACAGATACGCAGTATTTT | CASSWGRGGGTDTQYF
TRBJ2-2 | TRBV18 | . | 14 | . | TGTGCCAGCTCACCAGATTTTCAGACCGGGGAGCTGTTTTTT | CASSPDFQTGELFF
TRBJ1-6 | TRBV5-3 | . | 15 | TRBD1 | TGTGCCAGAAGCTGGAGGCAGGGGGGTAATTCACCCCTCCACTTT | CARSWRQGGNSPLHF
TRBJ1-2 | TRBV19 | once | 14 | . | TGTGCCAGTAGTGCCAGGACTGAGCTTGGAGGCTACACCTTC | CASSARTELGGYTF
TRBJ1-2 | TRBV9 | . | 15 | TRBD1 | TGTGCCAGCAGCGCTACAACAGGGGCTAACTATGGCTACACCTTC | CASSATTGANYGYTF
TRBJ1-3 | TRBV6-5 | . | 13 | . | TGTGCCAGCTCTAGGGGGTCTGGAAACACCATATATTTT | CASSRGSGNTIYF
TRBJ1-3 | TRBV4-3 | . | 16 | . | TGCGCCAGCAGCCAAGATTCAGGAACAGCTGGAAACACCATATATTTT | CASSQDSGTAGNTIYF
TRBJ1-2 | TRBV12-3/TRBV12-4 | . | 13 | . | TGTGCCAGCAGTTTATCAGGGATCTATGGCTACACCTTC | CASSLSGIYGYTF
TRBJ1-2 | TRBV2 | . | 17 | . | TGTGCCAGCAGTCCCGCCTCCTTAGGGGGACGCATTGGTGGCTACACCTTC | CASSPASLGGRIGGYTF
TRBJ1-2 | TRBV14 | . | 15 | TRBD1 | TGTGCCAGCAGCCAAGATATGCAGGGGGCCTATGGCTACACCTTC | CASSQDMQGAYGYTF
TRBJ2-5 | TRBV11-2 | . | 14 | . | TGTGCCAGCAGCATAAGAACAACCCAAGAGACCCAGTACTTC | CASSIRTTQETQYF